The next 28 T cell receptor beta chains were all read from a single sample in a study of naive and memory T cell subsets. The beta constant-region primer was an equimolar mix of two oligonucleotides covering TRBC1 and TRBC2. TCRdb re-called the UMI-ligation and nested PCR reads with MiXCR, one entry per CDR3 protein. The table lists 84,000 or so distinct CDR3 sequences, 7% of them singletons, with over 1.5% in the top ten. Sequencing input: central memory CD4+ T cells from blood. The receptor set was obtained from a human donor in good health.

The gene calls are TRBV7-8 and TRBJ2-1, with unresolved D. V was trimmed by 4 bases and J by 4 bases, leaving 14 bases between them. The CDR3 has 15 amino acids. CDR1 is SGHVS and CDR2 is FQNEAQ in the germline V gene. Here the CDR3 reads CASSSTYGLYNEQFF. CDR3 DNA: TGTGCCAGCAGCTCCACCTACGGTCTGTACAATGAGCAGTTCTTC. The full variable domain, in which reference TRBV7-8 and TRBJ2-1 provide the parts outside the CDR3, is GAGVSQSPRYKVAKRGQDVALRCDPISGHVSLFWYQQALGQGPEFLTYFQNEAQLDKSGLPSDRFFAERPEGSVSTLKIQRTQQEDSAVYLCASSSTYGLYNEQFFGPGTRLTVL.

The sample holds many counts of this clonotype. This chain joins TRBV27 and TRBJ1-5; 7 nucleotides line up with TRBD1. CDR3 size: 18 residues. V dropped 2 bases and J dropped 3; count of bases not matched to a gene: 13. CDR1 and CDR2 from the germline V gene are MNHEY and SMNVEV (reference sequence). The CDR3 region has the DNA TGTGCCAGCAGTTTAGCCTTTCAGACAGGGAAAATCAATCAGCCCCAGCATTTT. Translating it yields CASSLAFQTGKINQPQHF.

CDR3 DNA: TGTGCCAGCAGCTTCCTGAGCGGGGCTCAAGAGACCCAGTACTTC. Protein product: CASSFLSGAQETQYF. The chain is built from TRBV5-6 and TRBJ2-5; 7 bases match TRBD2. Per germline, CDR1 SGHDT and CDR2 YYEEEE. This CDR3 contains 15 residues. Trimming at V came to 2 bases and at J to 2 bases, leaving 6 bases not matched to a gene.

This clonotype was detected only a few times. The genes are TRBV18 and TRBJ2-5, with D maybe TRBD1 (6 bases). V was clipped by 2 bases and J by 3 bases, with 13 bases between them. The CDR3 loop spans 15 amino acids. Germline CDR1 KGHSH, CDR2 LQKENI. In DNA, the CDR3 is TGTGCCAGCTCACCATATACAGGGAGCGAAGAGACCCAGTACTTC. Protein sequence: CASSPYTGSEETQYF.

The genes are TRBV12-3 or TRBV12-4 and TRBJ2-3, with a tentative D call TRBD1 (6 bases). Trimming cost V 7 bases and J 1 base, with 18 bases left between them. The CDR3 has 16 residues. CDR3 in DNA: TGTGCCAGCACCCCAAGGGGCAGGGGAGGCACAGATACGCAGTATTTT. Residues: CASTPRGRGGTDTQYF.

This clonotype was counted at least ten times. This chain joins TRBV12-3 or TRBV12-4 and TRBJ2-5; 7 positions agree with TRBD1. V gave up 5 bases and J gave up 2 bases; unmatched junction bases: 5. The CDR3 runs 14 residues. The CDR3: CASSDTGQQETQYF. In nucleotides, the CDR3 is TGTGCCAGCAGTGATACGGGACAGCAAGAGACCCAGTACTTC.

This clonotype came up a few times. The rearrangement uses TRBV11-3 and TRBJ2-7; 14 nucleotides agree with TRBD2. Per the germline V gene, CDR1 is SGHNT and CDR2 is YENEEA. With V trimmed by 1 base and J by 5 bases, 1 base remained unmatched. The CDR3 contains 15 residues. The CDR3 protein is CASSLGGLAGDEQYF. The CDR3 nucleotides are TGTGCCAGCAGCTTAGGGGGACTAGCGGGAGACGAGCAGTACTTC.

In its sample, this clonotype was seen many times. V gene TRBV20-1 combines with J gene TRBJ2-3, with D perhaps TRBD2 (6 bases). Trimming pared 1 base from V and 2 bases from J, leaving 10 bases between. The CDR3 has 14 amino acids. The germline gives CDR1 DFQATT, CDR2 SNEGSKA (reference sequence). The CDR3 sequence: CSARGGLNTDTQYF. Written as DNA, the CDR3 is TGCAGTGCTAGAGGGGGACTCAACACAGATACGCAGTATTTT.

The CDR3 loop is CASSPEWRSGNTIYF. The CDR3 bases are TGTGCCAGCTCACCAGAGTGGCGCTCTGGAAACACCATATATTTT. The chain uses TRBV18 and TRBJ1-3; D remains ambiguous. The CDR3 is 15 residues long. The germline CDR1 and CDR2 sequences are KGHSH and LQKENI. The V end lost 2 bases, the J end lost 0 bases, and 8 bases lay between the germline ends.

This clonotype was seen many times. The CDR3 bases are TGTGCCAGCAGCGTAGACCGGGTTCCCACCCCCTATGGCTACACCTTC. This sequence encodes CASSVDRVPTPYGYTF. V is TRBV9 and J is TRBJ1-2, with D uncertain. Germline CDR1 reads SGDLS; CDR2 reads YYNGEE. V lost 0 bases and J 4 bases, leaving 16 bases between the germline ends. There are 16 residues in the CDR3.

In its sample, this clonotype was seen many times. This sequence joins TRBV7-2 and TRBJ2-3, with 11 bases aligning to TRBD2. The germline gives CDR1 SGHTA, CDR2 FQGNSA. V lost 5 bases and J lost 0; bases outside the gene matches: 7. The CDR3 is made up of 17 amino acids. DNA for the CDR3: TGTGCCAGCAGCCCGCGACTAGCGGGAAAGAGCACAGATACGCAGTATTTT. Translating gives CASSPRLAGKSTDTQYF.

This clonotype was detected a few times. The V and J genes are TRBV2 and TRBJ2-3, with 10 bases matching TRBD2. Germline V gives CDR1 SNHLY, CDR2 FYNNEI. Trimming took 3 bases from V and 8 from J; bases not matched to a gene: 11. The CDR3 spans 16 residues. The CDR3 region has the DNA TGTGCCAGCAGTGATTTCCCTAGCGGGAGTGGTGGTACGCAGTATTTT. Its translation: CASSDFPSGSGGTQYF.

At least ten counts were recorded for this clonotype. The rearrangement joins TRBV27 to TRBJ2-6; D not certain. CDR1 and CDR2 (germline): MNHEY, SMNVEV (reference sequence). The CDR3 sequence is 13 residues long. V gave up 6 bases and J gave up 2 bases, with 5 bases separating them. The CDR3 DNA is TGTGCCAGCAGGTTGGCTGGGGCCAACGTCCTGACTTTC. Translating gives CASRLAGANVLTF.

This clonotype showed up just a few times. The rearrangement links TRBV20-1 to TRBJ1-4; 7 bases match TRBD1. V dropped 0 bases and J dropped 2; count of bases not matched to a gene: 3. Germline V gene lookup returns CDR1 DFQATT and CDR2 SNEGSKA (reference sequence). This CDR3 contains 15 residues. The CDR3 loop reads CSARDLQGTNEKLFF. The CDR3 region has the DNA TGCAGTGCTAGAGATCTACAGGGGACTAATGAAAAACTGTTTTTT.

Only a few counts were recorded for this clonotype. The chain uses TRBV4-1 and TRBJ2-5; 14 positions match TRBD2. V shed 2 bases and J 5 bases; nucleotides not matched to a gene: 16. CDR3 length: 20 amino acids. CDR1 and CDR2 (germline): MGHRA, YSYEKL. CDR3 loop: CASSQRPAGLAGAGGETQYF. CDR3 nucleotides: TGCGCCAGCAGCCAACGCCCGGCGGGACTAGCGGGAGCAGGCGGTGAGACCCAGTACTTC.

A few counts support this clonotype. This chain's CDR3 is CASSPRRAGGLTDTQYF. The CDR3 nucleotides are TGTGCCAGCAGCCCCAGGAGAGCGGGGGGGCTCACAGATACGCAGTATTTT. V usage is TRBV7-2 and J usage is TRBJ2-3; the match to TRBD2 covers 10 bases. V lost 5 bases, J lost 2 bases, and 10 bases stayed unmatched. Germline-derived CDR1 and CDR2 are SGHTA and FQGNSA. CDR3 length: 17 amino acids.

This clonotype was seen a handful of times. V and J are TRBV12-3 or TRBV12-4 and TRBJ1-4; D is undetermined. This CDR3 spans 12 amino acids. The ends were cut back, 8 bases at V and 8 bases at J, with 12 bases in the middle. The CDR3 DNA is TGTGCCAGCGCCAGGACGAGAGAAAAACTGTTTTTT. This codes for CASARTREKLFF.

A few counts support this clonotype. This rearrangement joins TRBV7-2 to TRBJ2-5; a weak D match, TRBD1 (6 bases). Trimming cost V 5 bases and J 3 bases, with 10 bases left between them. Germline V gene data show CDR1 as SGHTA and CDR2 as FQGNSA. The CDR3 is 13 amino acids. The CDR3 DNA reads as TGTGCCAGCAGCGTACAGGGTAAAGAGACCCAGTACTTC. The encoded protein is CASSVQGKETQYF.

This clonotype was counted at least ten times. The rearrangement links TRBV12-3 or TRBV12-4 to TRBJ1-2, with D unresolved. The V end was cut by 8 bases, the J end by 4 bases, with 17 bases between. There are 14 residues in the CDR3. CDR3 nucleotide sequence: TGTGCCAGCGAACCAAACACGCCGGGCTATGGCTACACCTTC. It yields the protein CASEPNTPGYGYTF.

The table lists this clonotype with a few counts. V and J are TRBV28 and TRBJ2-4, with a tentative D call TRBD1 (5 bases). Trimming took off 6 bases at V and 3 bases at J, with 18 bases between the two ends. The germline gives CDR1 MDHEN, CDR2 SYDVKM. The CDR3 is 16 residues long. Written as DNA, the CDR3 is TGTGCCAGCAGCCCCAATATGGCGCAGGGCAAAAACATTCAGTACTTC. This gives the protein CASSPNMAQGKNIQYF.

The CDR3 spells CSARSGEEQFF. Here the CDR3 DNA reads TGCAGTGCTCGCTCCGGGGAGGAGCAGTTCTTC. The chain employs TRBV20-1 and TRBJ2-1; D might be TRBD2 (5 bases). Trimming left V 5 bases short and J 10 bases short, with 12 bases between. The CDR3 covers 11 residues. Germline CDR1 is DFQATT and CDR2 is SNEGSKA (reference sequence).

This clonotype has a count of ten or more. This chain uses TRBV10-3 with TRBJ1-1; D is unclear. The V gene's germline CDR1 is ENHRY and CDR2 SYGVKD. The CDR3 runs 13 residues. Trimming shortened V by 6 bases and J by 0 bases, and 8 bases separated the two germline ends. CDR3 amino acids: CAISLDVNTEAFF. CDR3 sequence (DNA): TGTGCCATCAGCCTGGACGTGAACACTGAAGCTTTCTTT.

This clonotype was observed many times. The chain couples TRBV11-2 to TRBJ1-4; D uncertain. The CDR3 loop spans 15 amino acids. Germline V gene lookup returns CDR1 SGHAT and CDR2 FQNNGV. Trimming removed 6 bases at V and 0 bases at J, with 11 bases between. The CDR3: CASRVGAATNEKLFF. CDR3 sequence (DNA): TGTGCCAGCAGGGTAGGAGCTGCAACTAATGAAAAACTGTTTTTT.

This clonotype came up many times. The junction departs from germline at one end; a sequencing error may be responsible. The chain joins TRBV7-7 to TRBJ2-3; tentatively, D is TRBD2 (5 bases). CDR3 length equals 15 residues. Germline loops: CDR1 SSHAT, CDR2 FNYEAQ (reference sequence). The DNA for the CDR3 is TGTGCTAGCAGCTTGCGCGGAGGACTTACAGATACGCAGTATTTT. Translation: CASSLRGGLTDTQYF.

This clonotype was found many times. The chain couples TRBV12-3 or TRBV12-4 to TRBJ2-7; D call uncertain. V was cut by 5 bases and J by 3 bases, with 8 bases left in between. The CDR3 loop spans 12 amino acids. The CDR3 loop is CASSLHGYEQYF. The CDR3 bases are TGTGCCAGCAGTCTCCATGGCTACGAGCAGTACTTC.

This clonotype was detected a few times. The CDR3 region is CASSFRGVGTEAFF. DNA for the CDR3: TGTGCCAGCAGCTTCAGGGGGGTGGGCACTGAAGCTTTCTTT. This chain connects TRBV7-2 to TRBJ1-1; TRBD1 aligns across 7 bases. In germline, CDR1 is SGHTA, CDR2 FQGNSA. Trimming removed 3 bases from V and 4 bases from J; junction bases left unmatched: 5. This CDR3 has 14 amino acids.

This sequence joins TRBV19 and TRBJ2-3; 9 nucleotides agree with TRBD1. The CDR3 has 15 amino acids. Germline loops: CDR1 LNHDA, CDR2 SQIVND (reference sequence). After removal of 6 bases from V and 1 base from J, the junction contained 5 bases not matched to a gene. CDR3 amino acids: CASRSGQGRTDTQYF. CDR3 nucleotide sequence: TGTGCCAGTAGATCGGGACAGGGCCGCACAGATACGCAGTATTTT.

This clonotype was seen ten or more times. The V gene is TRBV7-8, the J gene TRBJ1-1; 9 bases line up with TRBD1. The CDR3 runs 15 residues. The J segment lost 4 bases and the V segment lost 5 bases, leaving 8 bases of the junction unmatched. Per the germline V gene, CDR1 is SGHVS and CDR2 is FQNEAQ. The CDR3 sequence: CASSKQGAVVTEAFF. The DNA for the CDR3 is TGTGCCAGCAGCAAACAGGGGGCGGTGGTCACTGAAGCTTTCTTT.